Listed below are T cell receptor beta chains from one sample, sequenced in a study of blood T cell repertoires in COVID-19. Some clones are missing from TCRdb's copy, which holds only in-frame ones; the method was immunoSEQ multiplex PCR. The sample lists a few hundred thousand clones; less than 85% were seen once. The specimen was peripheral blood. These receptors were obtained from a man aged 55 to 70 who had recovered from COVID-19. The CDR3 runs from the conserved cysteine through the conserved F or W. Each record gives: J gene, clone size, V gene, D gene, CDR3 DNA, CDR3 protein. A D gene is named only where the DNA matches it firmly. Some rows have no size entry. The others give once, few or many, or a class for an expanded clone.

J gene: TRBJ2-3; clone size: many; V gene: TRBV11-2; D gene: NA; CDR3 DNA: TGTGCCAGCAGCGACGGGACTTTCCCGGATACGCAGTATTTT; CDR3 protein: CASSDGTFPDTQYF
J gene: TRBJ2-3; clone size: NA; V gene: TRBV7-8; D gene: TRBD2; CDR3 DNA: TGTGCCAGCAGCTTAGTCGGTTATCCTAGCGGGGGACGATCCTCGGATACGCAGTATTTT; CDR3 protein: CASSLVGYPSGGRSSDTQYF
J gene: TRBJ1-4; clone size: NA; V gene: TRBV3-1/TRBV3-2; D gene: TRBD1; CDR3 DNA: TGTGCCAGCAGGGGACAGAATGAAAAACTGTTTTTT; CDR3 protein: CASRGQNEKLFF
J gene: TRBJ2-5; clone size: NA; V gene: TRBV7-9; D gene: NA; CDR3 DNA: TGTGCCAGCAGCTTAGCCCGGGAACAAGAGACCCAGTACTTC; CDR3 protein: CASSLAREQETQYF
J gene: TRBJ1-1; clone size: NA; V gene: TRBV6-2/TRBV6-3; D gene: NA; CDR3 DNA: TGTGCCAGCAGTTACTCGAATCGGGGGACTGAAGCTTTCTTT; CDR3 protein: CASSYSNRGTEAFF
J gene: TRBJ2-5; clone size: NA; V gene: TRBV18; D gene: TRBD1; CDR3 DNA: TGTGCCAGCTCACCAGAGGGCAGGGGGCGAGAGACCCAGTACTTC; CDR3 protein: CASSPEGRGRETQYF
J gene: TRBJ2-2; clone size: NA; V gene: TRBV5-1; D gene: TRBD1; CDR3 DNA: TGCGCCAGCAGACCGGGACAGAGACTCGGGGAGCTGTTTTTT; CDR3 protein: CASRPGQRLGELFF
J gene: TRBJ2-7; clone size: NA; V gene: TRBV6-5; D gene: TRBD1; CDR3 DNA: TGTGCCAGCAAATCGGGCGGGACAGGGTCCTACGAGCAGTACTTC; CDR3 protein: CASKSGGTGSYEQYF
J gene: TRBJ2-2; clone size: NA; V gene: TRBV7-9; D gene: NA; CDR3 DNA: TGTGCCACCGTCGAGACATACCTAGGGGAGCTGTTTTTT; CDR3 protein: CATVETYLGELFF
J gene: TRBJ2-1; clone size: NA; V gene: TRBV6-6; D gene: TRBD2; CDR3 DNA: TGTGCCAGCCTCGAGGTCGGCGGGAGGGCCTTTGATGAGCAGTTCTTC; CDR3 protein: CASLEVGGRAFDEQFF
J gene: TRBJ2-7; clone size: NA; V gene: TRBV3-1/TRBV3-2; D gene: NA; CDR3 DNA: TGTGCCAGCAGCCGCCGAACCGGGACTCGGACCTACGAGCAGTACTTC; CDR3 protein: CASSRRTGTRTYEQYF